This T cell receptor beta chain was obtained from a study of a mutant IDH1 vaccine in newly diagnosed glioma. Study-wide results and caveats: Any relationship between pseudoprogression and changes in top peripheral T cell clonotypes seemed absent.

The sample's time point: baseline, week 1 (first vaccination visit). The treatment is: pre-vaccination baseline after standard-of-care therapy. Donors' newly diagnosed IDH1-mutant WHO grade 3 or 4 astrocytomas lacked nuclear ATRX. Turning to this clone: Its matching antigen is unknown.

Germline lookup yields CDR1 MDHEN and CDR2 SYDVKM. The V end lost 5 bases, the J end lost 10 bases, and 15 bases lay between the germline ends. CDR3 length: 12 residues. The table came from immunoSEQ multiplex PCR; TCRdb's copy has only in-frame clones and leaves some out. This sample carries 85,000 to 100,000 clones, around three quarters of them seen once, and the ten largest clones take 6.5% to 9.5%. This specimen was PBMCs, taken from a glioma patient treated with radiotherapy, temozolomide or both. The chain combines TRBV28 with TRBJ2-7; D call uncertain. This TCR derives from a man in his forties with glioma. The chain's CDR3 is CASSLRNTRQYF. DNA of the CDR3: TGTGCCAGCAGTCTCCGGAACACCCGCCAGTACTTC. Looking up the rest from reference TRBV28 and TRBJ2-7 gives the full variable domain: DVKVTQSSRYLVKRTGEKVFLECVQDMDHENMFWYRQDPGLGLRLIYFSYDVKMKEKGDIPEGYSVSREKKERFSLILESASTNQTSMYLCASSLRNTRQYFGPGTRLTVT.